These 3 T cell receptor beta chains were all obtained from the same sample, sequenced in a study of early T cells in non-severe SARS-CoV-2 infection. TCRdb re-called the 5' RACE reads through MiXCR, storing one row per CDR3 protein. The table includes 25,000 to 35,000 distinct CDR3 sequences, approximately 4.4% detected once. Sample: whole blood. Receptor source: an adult who was a healthcare worker with PCR-confirmed SARS-CoV-2 infection or an uninfected control (not recorded which).

The sample holds many counts of this clonotype. The chain employs TRBV27 and TRBJ2-7, with 8 bases aligning to TRBD2. Germline-derived CDR1 and CDR2 are MNHEY and SMNVEV (reference sequence). There are 15 residues in the CDR3. Trimming removed 0 bases from V and 4 bases from J; junction bases left unmatched: 5. The CDR3 DNA follows: TGTGCCAGCAGTTTATCGGGCGGGGGGCTATACGAGCAGTACTTC. Protein: CASSLSGGGLYEQYF.

This clonotype turned up a few times. J is TRBJ2-2 and V is TRBV12-3 or TRBV12-4; D is unresolved. The length of the CDR3 is 12 residues. The ends were cut back, 3 bases at V and 5 bases at J, with 4 bases in the middle. As DNA, the CDR3 is TGTGCCAGCAGTTTTGGGACCGGGGAGCTGTTTTTT. Translating it yields CASSFGTGELFF.

There are a few counts of this clonotype. V usage is TRBV6-1 and J usage is TRBJ1-5, with unresolved D. Germline assignment: CDR1 MNHNS and CDR2 SASEGT. Deletions cut 1 base from V and 7 bases from J, with 8 bases between. The length of the CDR3 is 13 residues. This CDR3 is CASSEDITQPQHF. CDR3 DNA sequence: TGTGCCAGCAGTGAAGATATTACCCAGCCCCAGCATTTT.